Presented here are 28 T cell receptor beta chains from one specimen sequenced in a study of T cell repertoires in cytomegalovirus infection. TCRdb re-called the reads through MiXCR, storing one row per CDR3 protein. The repertoire has fewer than 550,000 distinct CDR3 sequences, approximately 30% of them found once; the top ten carry about 13%. The sequenced sample consisted of PBMCs. All receptors derive from a human donor in good health (CMV status not recorded). Some clones in this sample may be carry-over from other donors' samples.

This clonotype was seen repeatedly, ten times or more. J is TRBJ2-2 and V is TRBV7-2; D call uncertain. The germline V gene encodes CDR1 SGHTA and CDR2 FQGNSA. V lost 1 base and J 4 bases, leaving 4 bases between the germline ends. This CDR3 has 13 amino acids. For the CDR3, the DNA is TGTGCCAGCAGCTTAGACAGCACCGGGGAGCTGTTTTTT. Translation: CASSLDSTGELFF.

This clonotype was detected a few times. The rearrangement uses TRBV5-1 and TRBJ1-5, with D tentatively TRBD1 (5 bases). The CDR3 loop spans 17 amino acids. Germline CDR1 and CDR2: SGHRS and YFSETQ. Trimming took off 0 bases at V and 7 bases at J, with 20 bases between the two ends. The CDR3 spells CASSLGQVGGSQQPQHF. CDR3 nucleotide sequence: TGCGCCAGCAGCTTGGGGCAGGTGGGGGGTAGTCAACAGCCCCAGCATTTT.

V gene TRBV5-4 combines with J gene TRBJ2-1, with D unresolved. The length of the CDR3 is 14 residues. The V end lost 5 bases, the J end lost 6 bases, and 15 bases lay between the germline ends. Germline V gives CDR1 SGHNT, CDR2 YYREEE (reference sequence). CDR3 DNA: TGTGCCAGCAGTCCCCCCCGGGCGGCCAATGAGCAGTTCTTC. This gives the protein CASSPPRAANEQFF.

This clonotype was counted a few times. The rearrangement uses TRBV7-6 and TRBJ2-2; the D is unclear. With 5 bases removed from V and 2 bases from J, the gap between germline ends came to 6 bases. The CDR3 runs to 13 residues. Germline V lookup: CDR1 SGHVS, CDR2 FNYEAQ. The CDR3 DNA sequence: TGTGCCAGCAGCGCAATTAACACCGGGGAGCTGTTTTTT. Its translation: CASSAINTGELFF.

This clonotype has at least ten counts. The CDR3 coding sequence is TGTGCCAGCAGTTTTGACAGCTTTTCACCCCTCCACTTT. This encodes CASSFDSFSPLHF. This chain connects TRBV12-3 or TRBV12-4 to TRBJ1-6; possible D gene TRBD1, 5 bases. V lost 3 bases and J 9 bases, leaving 9 bases between the germline ends. The CDR3 totals 13 residues.

The table lists this clonotype with many counts. The chain joins TRBV20-1 to TRBJ1-1; a weak D match, TRBD1 (6 bases). Trimming removed 1 base from V and 0 bases from J, with 6 bases in between. The V gene's germline CDR1 is DFQATT and CDR2 SNEGSKA (reference sequence). This CDR3 has 13 residues. The CDR3 sequence: CSARAGVNTEAFF. In DNA form, the CDR3 reads TGCAGTGCTAGAGCAGGGGTGAACACTGAAGCTTTCTTT.

This clonotype has a handful of counts. This rearrangement joins TRBV14 to TRBJ1-2; D is perhaps TRBD1 (6 bases). CDR3 length equals 15 residues. V dropped 4 bases and J dropped 4 bases, with 16 bases sitting between them. Germline CDR1 reads SGHDN; CDR2 reads FVKESK. CDR3 DNA: TGTGCCAGCAGCCCCACGGCGGGGGGCCTCTATGGCTACACCTTC. Protein: CASSPTAGGLYGYTF.

There are a few counts of this clonotype. The rearrangement joins TRBV20-1 to TRBJ2-2; 9 bases are shared with TRBD2. The V and J ends lost 6 bases and 7 bases, in that order; junction bases with no gene match: 15. The CDR3 length is 16 residues. Germline-derived CDR1 and CDR2 are DFQATT and SNEGSKA (reference sequence). CDR3 nucleotides: TGCAGTGCCTACCCGATGGTAGCGGGGGCGAACGGGGAGCTGTTTTTT. Protein sequence: CSAYPMVAGANGELFF.

This clonotype came up once. The missing conserved phenylalanine or tryptophan at the end of this CDR3 makes a read error likely. The chain links TRBV7-1 to TRBJ1-5; 8 positions agree with TRBD1. TRBV7-1 is recorded as an ORF, its role being uncertain. CDR3 length: 16 amino acids. The trim removed 5 bases at V and 2 bases at J, leaving 8 bases unmatched. The CDR3 spells CASSPEGTGGNQPQHL. The CDR3 bases are TGTGCCAGCAGCCCCGAGGGGACAGGAGGCAATCAGCCCCAGCATTTG.

The chain recombines TRBV11-1 with TRBJ2-3, with 10 bases lining up with TRBD2. The germline gives CDR1 SGHAT, CDR2 FQDESV (reference sequence). The CDR3 totals 16 residues. The V gene end was trimmed by 4 bases and the J gene end by 6 bases; junction bases not matched to a gene: 10. Here the CDR3 DNA reads TGTGCCAGCAGCTCGCTAGCGGGGGCTGCCGTGGATACGCAGTATTTT. This codes for CASSSLAGAAVDTQYF.

This clonotype has a count of ten or more. This chain links TRBV12-3 or TRBV12-4 with TRBJ1-2; TRBD1 matches 11 bases. Unmatched junction bases numbered 12, after V lost 4 bases and J lost 5 bases. The CDR3 contains 17 residues. The DNA for the CDR3 is TGTGCCAGCAGTTCGACCTTTCCCGGGACAGGGGGGTATGGCTACACCTTC. Its translation: CASSSTFPGTGGYGYTF.

Concerning this clonotype itself: A junction end diverges from the germline sequence, so it may reflect a read error. J is TRBJ1-2 and V is TRBV28, with D possibly TRBD1 on 5 matching bases. Germline CDR1 MDHEN, CDR2 SYDVKM. The CDR3 is 13 residues long. CDR3 DNA: TGTGACAGCAGTCCCGACAGAAACTATGGCTACACCTTC. This codes for CDSSPDRNYGYTF.

The J gene is TRBJ2-7, the V gene TRBV6-2 or TRBV6-3; 7 bases map to TRBD1. The germline V gene has CDR1 MNHEY and CDR2 SVGEGT. V trimming: 2 bases; J trimming: 5 bases; junction bases outside the gene matches: 6. CDR3 size: 14 residues. In nucleotides, the CDR3 is TGTGCCAGCAGTTACCGCCGACAGGGCAACGAGCAGTACTTC. It translates to CASSYRRQGNEQYF.

This chain connects TRBV11-2 to TRBJ2-7, with a tentative D call TRBD1 (6 bases). Germline V gene lookup returns CDR1 SGHAT and CDR2 FQNNGV. This CDR3 contains 16 residues. The V and J ends lost 7 bases and 4 bases respectively, with 23 bases between them. CDR3 sequence reads: CASIFDVEQGSYEQYF. For the CDR3, the DNA is TGTGCCAGCATCTTCGACGTGGAGCAGGGGTCGTACGAGCAGTACTTC.

The gene calls are TRBV7-9 and TRBJ2-7, with unresolved D. Between the trimmed V and J ends, which lost 5 bases and 1 base, there was a span of 15 bases. Per the germline V gene, CDR1 is SEHNR and CDR2 is FQNEAQ (reference sequence). The length of the CDR3 is 15 residues. CDR3 nucleotides: TGTGCCAGCAGCCCCCCGGCCGCTCGTTCCTACGAGCAGTACTTC. Its protein is CASSPPAARSYEQYF.

This sequence joins TRBV6-5 and TRBJ2-5, with 7 positions matching TRBD2. The CDR3 length is 15 residues. Trimming cost V 1 base and J 1 base; bases outside gene matches: 3. Looked up from germline, CDR1 is MNHEY and CDR2 is SVGAGI. CDR3 sequence: CASSYLAGTQETQYF. The CDR3 DNA sequence: TGTGCCAGCAGTTACTTAGCGGGTACCCAAGAGACCCAGTACTTC.

To note about this clonotype: This could be a read error, since a much larger clone is one nucleotide away. The chain is built from TRBV7-8 and TRBJ2-3; a possible D gene is TRBD1 (5 bases). The CDR3 length is 15 residues. The germline V gene has CDR1 SGHVS and CDR2 FQNEAQ. Here the CDR3 reads CASSLEENGADTQSF. CDR3 nucleotide sequence: TGTGCCAGCAGCTTAGAGGAGAATGGGGCAGATACGCAGTCTTTT.

The chain links TRBV2 to TRBJ1-1, with a possible D match to TRBD1 (5 bases). V lost 8 bases to trimming and J lost 0 bases, with 13 bases between them. Germline CDR1 and CDR2: SNHLY and FYNNEI. This CDR3 is 14 amino acids long. The CDR3 nucleotides read TGTGCCAGCCTGACAGACACTATGAACACTGAAGCTTTCTTT. As protein: CASLTDTMNTEAFF.

The chain joins TRBV6-2 or TRBV6-3 to TRBJ2-3; D perhaps matches TRBD1 (6 bases). The V gene's germline CDR1 is MNHEY and CDR2 SVGEGT. The CDR3 is made up of 16 amino acids. Trimming took 6 bases from V and 2 from J, leaving 18 bases between them. This CDR3 reads CASSRTANPPTDTQYF. CDR3 coding DNA: TGTGCCAGCAGCCGGACAGCGAACCCTCCCACAGATACGCAGTATTTT.

The table lists this clonotype with a count of one. This sequence joins TRBV7-2 and TRBJ2-5; D possibly uses TRBD1 or TRBD2 (5 bases each). This CDR3 region has 12 residues. The V end lost 3 bases, the J end lost 10 bases, and 12 bases lay between the germline ends. Germline CDR1 reads SGHTA; CDR2 reads FQGNSA. The CDR3 sequence is CASSFRGDNQYF. The CDR3 nucleotides read TGTGCCAGCAGCTTTAGGGGAGATAACCAGTACTTC.

This clonotype was counted a single time. A much bigger clone sits one base away, suggesting this may be a read error. The rearrangement links TRBV7-2 to TRBJ1-1; TRBD1 matches 9 bases. The CDR3 runs to 15 residues. CDR1 SGHTA and CDR2 FQGNSA come from the germline V gene. The CDR3 bases are TGTGCCAGCAGCGCACAGGGGGCATTGAACACTGAAGCTTTATTT. Translated: CASSAQGALNTEALF.

This clonotype was seen only once. This may arise from a read error, as a much more abundant clone is one base away. This chain joins TRBV6-5 and TRBJ1-6, with D perhaps matching TRBD1 (5 bases). The length of the CDR3 is 15 residues. In germline, CDR1 is MNHEY, CDR2 SVGAGI. The CDR3 region is CDSSYSRRDNSPLHF. The CDR3, as DNA: TGTGACAGCAGTTACTCGCGGCGGGACAATTCACCCCTCCACTTT.

About this clonotype itself: A read error may be the cause here, since a much bigger clone is one base away. The chain uses TRBV11-2 and TRBJ2-5; TRBD1 aligns across 7 bases. The CDR3 runs to 13 residues. Trimming at V came to 5 bases and at J to 3 bases, leaving 3 bases not matched to a gene. Germline V gene sequence: CDR1 SGHAT, CDR2 FQNNGV. DNA of the CDR3: TGTGCCAGCAGCCGGGACAGAAAAGAGACCCAGTACTTC. It encodes CASSRDRKETQYF.

This chain connects TRBV12-3 or TRBV12-4 to TRBJ1-2; no clear D. The CDR3 is made up of 12 amino acids. Trimming took 5 bases from V and 4 from J, leaving 8 bases between them. This CDR3 is CASSPDFYGYTF. CDR3 coding DNA: TGTGCCAGCAGTCCCGACTTCTATGGCTACACCTTC.

V gene TRBV27 combines with J gene TRBJ2-3; D is unclear. Trimming shortened V by 6 bases and J by 0 bases, and 7 bases separated the two germline ends. CDR3 length: 13 residues. Per the germline V gene, CDR1 is MNHEY and CDR2 is SMNVEV (reference sequence). The CDR3 here is CASSRFSTDTQYF. CDR3 coding DNA: TGTGCCAGCAGCCGGTTTAGCACAGATACGCAGTATTTT.

This rearrangement joins TRBV28 to TRBJ1-4; D unclear. Germline V gives CDR1 MDHEN, CDR2 SYDVKM. The CDR3 is made up of 16 amino acids. The ends were cut back, 4 bases at V and 0 bases at J, with 12 bases in the middle. The chain's CDR3 is CASSSPGGTTNEKLFF. The CDR3 DNA follows: TGTGCCAGCAGTTCCCCGGGAGGGACAACTAATGAAAAACTGTTTTTT. Looking up the rest from reference TRBV28 and TRBJ1-4 gives the full variable domain: DVKVTQSSRYLVKRTGEKVFLECVQDMDHENMFWYRQDPGLGLRLIYFSYDVKMKEKGDIPEGYSVSREKKERFSLILESASTNQTSMYLCASSSPGGTTNEKLFFGSGTQLSVL.

The CDR3 nucleotides read TGTGCCAGCAGTTACTCGGCAAGCGGGGGGGCCCAGGAGACCCAGTACTTC. Its protein product is CASSYSASGGAQETQYF. This rearrangement joins TRBV6-5 to TRBJ2-5; 10 bases are shared with TRBD2. Germline CDR1 is MNHEY and CDR2 is SVGAGI. There are 17 residues in the CDR3. With 0 bases clipped from V and 5 bases from J, the junction kept 9 bases outside the gene matches.

This clonotype was found a few times. The chain is built from TRBV19 and TRBJ2-1; 10 bases agree with TRBD2. The CDR3 covers 17 residues. J gave up 3 bases and V 2 bases, and 7 bases lay outside the gene matches. CDR1 is LNHDA and CDR2 is SQIVND in the germline V gene (reference sequence). The CDR3 region has the DNA TGTGCCAGTAGTATAAGGGTAGCGGGGGGTGGCTACAATGAGCAGTTCTTC. It is translated as CASSIRVAGGGYNEQFF.